This T cell receptor (beta chain) was sequenced in a study of shared clonotypes between healthy human individuals. It was CD45RO-negative cells, positively selected for CCR7, that made up naive CD8 cells, with terminally differentiated effector memory CD45RA+ cells excluded. Germline values: CDR1 MGHRA, CDR2 YSYEKL. This CDR3 contains 17 residues. V lost 0 bases to trimming and J lost 3 bases; unmatched junction nucleotides: 5. Worth noting for this clone: Other DNA sequences within the sample encode an identical CDR3.

Using immunoSEQ multiplex PCR, the repertoire was profiled, and TCRdb retains in-frame clones only, with some absent. The table lists 1.5 million to 2.5 million clones, just under 95% of them singletons. The receptor's source is a man aged 18 to 35 in good health. Sequencing used naive CD8+ T cells sorted from blood. This chain joins TRBV4-1 and TRBJ2-7; 13 nucleotides match TRBD2. CDR3 residues: CASSQETGTSGIYEQYF. The CDR3 coding sequence is TGCGCCAGCAGCCAAGAGACCGGGACTAGCGGGATCTACGAGCAGTACTTC.